These T cell receptor beta chains were read from a single sample in a study of Ad26.COV2.S vaccination and SARS-CoV-2 variants. The method was immunoSEQ multiplex PCR; TCRdb's version includes in-frame clones alone and lacks a portion of them. The data contain hundreds of thousands of clones, around 86% of them singletons. This specimen consisted of peripheral blood, obtained in a trial of Ad26.COV2.S vaccine versus placebo. Receptor source: a person aged 18-65 years who received the Ad26.COV2.S COVID-19 vaccine or a placebo. Each CDR3 is given with its conserved first and last residue. D genes are given only for firm matches. Clone size is shown for a subset of rows, as once, few, many or a class of expanded clone.

J | size | D | V | DNA | CDR3
TRBJ2-5 | - | - | TRBV5-1 | TGCGCCAGCAGCTTGTTCAGTAATCAAGAGACCCAGTACTTC | CASSLFSNQETQYF
TRBJ2-5 | - | TRBD1 | TRBV6-5 | TGTGCCAGCACTGGGACAGGGAGGGCCCAGTACTTC | CASTGTGRAQYF
TRBJ2-3 | - | - | TRBV6-2/TRBV6-3 | TGTGCCAGCAGTTACTCGGGGGGCGCCACAGATACGCAGTATTTT | CASSYSGGATDTQYF
TRBJ2-3 | once | - | TRBV5-3 | TGTGCCAGAAGACTCCTACGGGCGGAAACAGATACGCAGTATTTT | CARRLLRAETDTQYF
TRBJ2-7 | - | - | TRBV27 | TGTGCCAGCAGATCTGGAGGGCAGGGGGGCCGCTACGAGCAGTACTTC | CASRSGGQGGRYEQYF
TRBJ2-3 | once | - | TRBV5-1 | TGCGCCAGCAGCTTGGGGTTTGGGGTCACAGATACGCAGTATTTT | CASSLGFGVTDTQYF
TRBJ1-1 | once | - | TRBV27 | TGTGCCAGCAGTTTATGGGCATCGAACACTGAAGCTTTCTTT | CASSLWASNTEAFF
TRBJ1-5 | - | - | TRBV5-8 | TGTGCCAGCAGCTCTTGGACCGGGACACGAAGCAATCAGCCCCAGCATTTT | CASSSWTGTRSNQPQHF
TRBJ2-7 | - | TRBD1 | TRBV11-2 | TGTGCCAGCAGCACGGACAGGTGGCACGAGCAGTACTTC | CASSTDRWHEQYF
TRBJ2-2 | - | - | TRBV6-5 | TGTGCCAGCAGTTCCCCGGGGACCGGGGAGCTGTTTTTT | CASSSPGTGELFF
TRBJ1-2 | - | - | TRBV12-3/TRBV12-4 | TGTGCCAGCAGTTCACCTTGGGACTATGGCTACACCTTC | CASSSPWDYGYTF
TRBJ1-5 | - | - | TRBV7-2 | TGTGCCAGCAGCTTCCGGGTTTCGTGGGGCAATCAGCCCCAGCATTTT | CASSFRVSWGNQPQHF
TRBJ1-5 | - | - | TRBV27 | TGTGCCAGCAGTTTTGATCCCAGACAGCCCCAGCATTTT | CASSFDPRQPQHF
TRBJ1-2 | - | - | TRBV25-1 | TGTGCCAGCAGTGTAACAGGGAACTATGGCTACACCTTC | CASSVTGNYGYTF
TRBJ1-2 | - | TRBD1 | TRBV30 | TGTGCCTGGAGAGGCCTTCTGACAGGGGATGGCTACACCTTC | CAWRGLLTGDGYTF
TRBJ2-1 | - | - | TRBV5-1 | TGCGCCAGCAGCTTGGGAGGTGGGGGGAGCTCCTACAATGAGCAGTTCTTC | CASSLGGGGSSYNEQFF
TRBJ2-1 | - | TRBD2 | TRBV6-4 | TGTGCCAGCAGTGACTCGACTAGCGGGGGGCGTGAGCAGTTCTTC | CASSDSTSGGREQFF
TRBJ2-4 | once | TRBD1 | TRBV7-2 | TGTGCCAGCAGCCGGGACAGGGGGGCGGACATTCAGTACTTC | CASSRDRGADIQYF
TRBJ2-1 | - | TRBD1 | TRBV7-7 | TGTGCTAGCAGCTTGGGTGACAGGGGGTCCGATGAGCAGTTCTTC | CASSLGDRGSDEQFF
TRBJ2-2 | - | TRBD2 | TRBV11-2 | TGTGCCAGCAACTTCCTTAGCGGGGGGGCTGTCACCGGGGAGCTGTTTTTT | CASNFLSGGAVTGELFF
TRBJ1-5 | - | - | TRBV2 | TGTGCCAGCATTGACAGGATAGGCAATCAGCCCCAGCATTTT | CASIDRIGNQPQHF
TRBJ1-4 | - | - | TRBV19 | TGTGCCAGTAGTGGGACGAGCCCTAATGAAAAACTGTTTTTT | CASSGTSPNEKLFF
TRBJ2-1 | once | TRBD2 | TRBV9 | TGTGCCAGCAGCGTGACTAGCGGGGGCCTTCTGGTTGGCAATGAGCAGTTCTTC | CASSVTSGGLLVGNEQFF
TRBJ2-3 | - | - | TRBV18 | TGTGCCAGCTCACCTTATGGGGGACTCACAGATACGCAGTATTTT | CASSPYGGLTDTQYF
TRBJ2-7 | - | - | TRBV6-5 | TGTGCCAGCAGTTACGGGGCGGGGGCCTCATACGAGCAGTACTTC | CASSYGAGASYEQYF
TRBJ2-1 | - | - | TRBV7-2 | TGTGCCAGCAGCCTGAGCTATGAGCAGTTCTTC | CASSLSYEQFF
TRBJ2-3 | - | - | TRBV29-1 | TGCAGCGGAGGGTGGACGGACCAGCTGGGTACGCAGTATTTT | CSGGWTDQLGTQYF
TRBJ1-1 | - | - | TRBV19 | TGTGCCAGTAGTATAGACAGGAGGAACACTGAAGCTTTCTTT | CASSIDRRNTEAFF
TRBJ2-3 | few | - | TRBV11-2 | TGTGCCAGCAGCTTAGAGGCCCGCCAGTCGGATACGCAGTATTTT | CASSLEARQSDTQYF
TRBJ2-2 | - | TRBD1 | TRBV4-2 | TGTGCCAGCAGCCAGTGGGACAGGGGGATATCCACCGGGGAGCTGTTTTTT | CASSQWDRGISTGELFF
TRBJ2-2 | - | - | TRBV2 | TGTGCCAGCAGTGAGAGGGCAGGGTACACCGGGGAGCTGTTTTTT | CASSERAGYTGELFF
TRBJ1-1 | - | - | TRBV2 | TGTGCCAGCACGGTATGGGGGAACACTGAAGCTTTCTTT | CASTVWGNTEAFF
TRBJ2-7 | - | TRBD2 | TRBV30 | TGTGCCTGTATAGCGGGGGGGCCCTACGAGCAGTACTTC | CACIAGGPYEQYF
TRBJ1-5 | few | - | TRBV7-8 | TGTGCCAGCAGTGACAGTAGCAATCAGCCCCAGCATTTT | CASSDSSNQPQHF
TRBJ2-3 | few | TRBD2 | TRBV4-2 | TGTGCCAGCAGCTACAGGGGAAGGACTAGCGGGGGGGGAGGCACAGATACGCAGTATTTT | CASSYRGRTSGGGGTDTQYF
TRBJ2-3 | - | - | TRBV5-4 | TGTGCCAGCAGCGATAGTCGGCTATTGAGCACAGATACGCAGTATTTT | CASSDSRLLSTDTQYF
TRBJ1-4 | - | - | TRBV3-1/TRBV3-2 | TGTGCCAGCAGCCAAGTTGAAAAACTGTTTTTT | CASSQVEKLFF
TRBJ1-4 | - | TRBD1 | TRBV19 | TGTGCCAGTAGTCCCAGGGGGCACGAAAAACTGTTTTTT | CASSPRGHEKLFF
TRBJ1-1 | once | - | TRBV15 | TGTGCCACCAGCAGAGAGCCCGGGATGGGGACTGAAGCTTTCTTT | CATSREPGMGTEAFF
TRBJ2-1 | - | - | TRBV5-4 | TGTGCCAGCAGCTTGACGGGTAACAACAATGAGCAGTTCTTC | CASSLTGNNNEQFF
TRBJ2-7 | - | TRBD1 | TRBV5-6 | TGTGCCAGCAGTTTCCTACCGGGACAGGGTGTCAGCGAGCAGTACTTC | CASSFLPGQGVSEQYF
TRBJ1-1 | - | - | TRBV6-5 | TGTGCCAGCAGTTGGGGCGGAGGGGGCACTGAAGCTTTCTTT | CASSWGGGGTEAFF
TRBJ1-5 | - | TRBD1 | TRBV19 | TGTGCCAGTAGTATAGAGACTTCGGGGACAGGGGCTCCAAGATCAGGCAATCAGCCCCAGCATTTT | CASSIETSGTGAPRSGNQPQHF
TRBJ2-3 | - | TRBD2 | TRBV10-3 | TGTGCCATCACCCGGGGAGGGGATTTCACAGATACGCAGTATTTT | CAITRGGDFTDTQYF
TRBJ2-7 | - | - | TRBV29-1 | TGCAGCGTTGCGGCGGGACAAGCCTACGAGCAGTACTTC | CSVAAGQAYEQYF
TRBJ1-2 | - | - | TRBV11-2 | TGTGCCAGCAGCTCTGGATCAAGGCGCCATGGCTACACCTTC | CASSSGSRRHGYTF
TRBJ1-5 | - | - | TRBV25-1 | TGTGCCAGCAGTGAGAAAGGGGGCAATCAGCCCCAGCATTTT | CASSEKGGNQPQHF
TRBJ2-3 | - | - | TRBV14 | TGTGCCAGCAGCCAAGGACGAATAGATACGCAGTATTTT | CASSQGRIDTQYF
TRBJ2-2 | - | - | TRBV4-2 | TGTGCCAGCAGCCTCAGAAGGGTTGGGGGGCGAAGCACCGGGGAGCTGTTTTTT | CASSLRRVGGRSTGELFF
TRBJ1-2 | - | TRBD1 | TRBV20-1 | TGCAGCTCCGACAGGGTTGGCGGCTACACCTTC | CSSDRVGGYTF
TRBJ1-1 | - | - | TRBV5-8 | TGTGCCAGCAGCCTACCGCATGCAGGGAACACTGAAGCTTTCTTT | CASSLPHAGNTEAFF